This T cell receptor beta chain is drawn from a study of tumor-infiltrating lymphocytes in primary liver carcinoma. Production of TCR beta cDNA used approximately 0.55 ug total RNA together with a constant-region primer. Three nested multiplex PCR rounds, a slightly modified ARM-PCR, produced the libraries for TCR beta. One entry per CDR3 protein, called by TCRdb with MiXCR from the multiplex PCR reads. The sample holds roughly 78,000 distinct CDR3 sequences, about 64% seen once. The tissue used was unsorted bulk material of about 20-33 mg. RNA and DNA were co-extracted from it with the AllPrep DNA/RNA mini kit. Patients underwent surgical resection for primary liver carcinoma. In every tumor sample, viable tumor cells made up over 75%. Worth noting for this clonotype: At one end the junction does not follow the germline gene, possibly because of a read error.

Sequenced: liver tumor tissue from sampling region 4. Subset reported: tumor region T4, right-lateral pole. This clonotype was sampled from a woman aged 60 to 75 with primary liver carcinoma and hepatitis B virus infection.

CDR3 sequence reads: CTSSVTFDGANVLTF. The CDR3, as DNA: TGTACCAGCAGTGTAACGTTTGATGGGGCCAACGTCCTGACTTTC. The J gene is TRBJ2-6, the V gene TRBV6-1; D gene uncertain. The germline CDR1 and CDR2 sequences are MNHNS and SASEGT. The CDR3 covers 15 residues.